This entry lists 15 T cell receptor beta chains sequenced from one sample in a study of shared clonotypes between healthy human individuals. Sequencing used immunoSEQ multiplex PCR; TCRdb keeps in-frame clones, though not all of them. This table holds around 1.5 million clones, around 98% found once. The material sequenced was naive CD4+ T cells sorted from blood. Subset in this sample: CD45RA+ positively selected. The receptors come from a man in his thirties or forties in good health.

On this clone: Additional DNA sequences in this sample encode the identical CDR3. This chain connects TRBV19 to TRBJ2-5; D ambiguous. V lost 4 bases and J 5 bases, leaving 5 bases between the germline ends. There are 11 residues in the CDR3. In germline, CDR1 is LNHDA, CDR2 SQIVND (reference sequence). The chain's CDR3 is CASSTRETQYF. CDR3 DNA: TGTGCCAGTAGTACTCGGGAGACCCAGTACTTC.

CDR3 sequence reads: CASSPPFFSSYNEQFF. The CDR3 DNA reads TGTGCCAGTAGCCCGCCCTTCTTTAGCTCCTACAATGAGCAGTTCTTC. The chain is built from TRBV19 and TRBJ2-1, with unresolved D. CDR1 is LNHDA, CDR2 SQIVND, per germline (reference sequence). The CDR3 totals 16 residues. V shed 6 bases and J shed 0 bases, with 15 bases lying between them.

The chain carries TRBV9 and TRBJ2-3; no firm D call. This CDR3 comprises 16 residues. V lost 0 bases and J 0 bases, leaving 11 bases between the germline ends. Germline V gene lookup returns CDR1 SGDLS and CDR2 YYNGEE. The CDR3 protein is CASSVDAVPSTDTQYF. The CDR3 nucleotides are TGTGCCAGCAGCGTAGATGCGGTCCCTAGCACAGATACGCAGTATTTT.

In DNA form, the CDR3 reads TGTGCCACCAGCCTTGGGGGGTACTCCTACAATGAGCAGTTCTTC. Protein: CATSLGGYSYNEQFF. The V call is TRBV15, the J call TRBJ2-1; perhaps TRBD2 as D (6 bases). Trimming took 5 bases from V and 0 from J, leaving 11 bases between them. The germline V gene encodes CDR1 LNHNV and CDR2 YYDKDF (reference sequence). This CDR3 comprises 15 residues. Based on the CDR3 plus reference TRBV15 and TRBJ2-1, the full variable domain is DAMVIQNPRYQVTQFGKPVTLSCSQTLNHNVMYWYQQKSSQAPKLLFHYYDKDFNNEADTPDNFQSRRPNTSFCFLDIRSPGLGDTAMYLCATSLGGYSYNEQFFGPGTRLTVL.

This chain links TRBV5-1 with TRBJ2-7, with TRBD1 matching 8 bases. The V segment lost 2 bases and the J segment 2 bases; nucleotides outside the gene matches: 6. The germline gives CDR1 SGHRS, CDR2 YFSETQ. The CDR3 has 15 residues. The CDR3 DNA sequence: TGCGCCAGCAGCTTCCCAGGGGGCCTACCCTACGAGCAGTACTTC. This codes for CASSFPGGLPYEQYF.

V gene TRBV5-1 combines with J gene TRBJ2-3, with 14 bases identical to TRBD2. CDR1 and CDR2 (germline): SGHRS, YFSETQ. V was clipped by 0 bases and J by 4 bases; unmatched bases: 16. The CDR3 has 21 amino acids. CDR3 in DNA: TGCGCCAGCAGCTTGGCCCGGACTAGCGGGAGGTTTGGTATTACGGCAGATACGCAGTATTTT. Translated, it gives CASSLARTSGRFGITADTQYF.

V gene TRBV10-2 combines with J gene TRBJ2-2; D unresolved. Trimming took 0 bases from V and 7 from J, leaving 9 bases between them. The CDR3 totals 14 residues. The germline V gene has CDR1 WSHSY and CDR2 SAAADI. As DNA, the CDR3 is TGCGCCAGCAGTGAGTCGCTGCCGATCGGGGAGCTGTTTTTT. The encoded protein is CASSESLPIGELFF.

The chain recombines TRBV27 with TRBJ2-7; TRBD2 matches 7 bases. CDR3 length: 15 residues. J lost 0 bases, V lost 6 bases, and 8 bases had no gene match. Per germline, CDR1 MNHEY and CDR2 SMNVEV (reference sequence). CDR3 coding DNA: TGTGCCAGCAGCCTGAGCGGGACCACCTCCTACGAGCAGTACTTC. It translates to CASSLSGTTSYEQYF.

V and J are TRBV6-1 and TRBJ2-3; D ambiguous. The CDR3 totals 12 residues. V gave up 8 bases and J gave up 2 bases, with 8 bases separating them. Germline CDR1 and CDR2: MNHNS and SASEGT. The CDR3 DNA reads as TGTGCCAGCCCTGGGGACACAGATACGCAGTATTTT. The encoded protein is CASPGDTDTQYF.

The V and J genes are TRBV7-9 and TRBJ2-2, with 10 bases that match TRBD2. This CDR3 region has 14 residues. Germline values: CDR1 SEHNR, CDR2 FQNEAQ (reference sequence). The V gene end was trimmed by 2 bases and the J gene end by 7 bases; junction bases not matched to a gene: 1. CDR3 nucleotides: TGTGCCAGCAGCTTAACTAGCGGGAACGGGGAGCTGTTTTTT. Translation: CASSLTSGNGELFF.

This clone was counted only a few times. The chain employs TRBV7-9 and TRBJ1-1; possibly TRBD1 for D (6 bases). Germline assignment: CDR1 SEHNR and CDR2 FQNEAQ (reference sequence). V was cut by 3 bases and J by 3 bases, with 17 bases left in between. CDR3 length: 16 amino acids. CDR3 region: CASSLALRGGHTEAFF. DNA for the CDR3: TGTGCCAGCAGCTTGGCCCTGAGGGGGGGCCACACTGAAGCTTTCTTT.

The chain combines TRBV19 with TRBJ2-1; D might be TRBD2 (6 bases). Germline assignment: CDR1 LNHDA and CDR2 SQIVND (reference sequence). Between the trimmed V and J ends, which lost 7 bases and 2 bases, there was a span of 12 bases. The CDR3 contains 14 residues. CDR3 residues: CASTIGRTYNEQFF. The CDR3 nucleotides read TGTGCCAGTACCATAGGGAGGACCTACAATGAGCAGTTCTTC.

The chain carries TRBV4-2 and TRBJ2-7, with 11 positions matching TRBD2. This CDR3 region has 14 residues. Per germline, CDR1 LGHNA and CDR2 YNFKEQ. J was trimmed by 3 bases and V by 3 bases; bases with no gene match: 1. CDR3 residues: CASSQGLAVYEQYF. DNA of the CDR3: TGTGCCAGCAGCCAGGGACTAGCGGTCTACGAGCAGTACTTC.

This chain joins TRBV25-1 and TRBJ2-1, with 8 nucleotides matching TRBD2. The CDR3 is 16 amino acids. Germline-derived CDR1 and CDR2 are MGHDK and SYGVNS. V shed 6 bases, J shed 7 bases, and the junction held 14 bases outside the gene matches. The CDR3 reads CASREGVKREKNEQFF. The CDR3 DNA follows: TGTGCCAGCAGGGAGGGGGTCAAGCGGGAGAAGAATGAGCAGTTCTTC.

J is TRBJ2-3 and V is TRBV4-3, with 9 bases lining up with TRBD2. Germline V gene data show CDR1 as LGHNA and CDR2 as YSLEER. The CDR3 length is 17 residues. J lost 3 bases, V lost 4 bases, and 11 bases had no gene match. The DNA of the CDR3 is TGCGCCAGCAGCCGAGCTACATTAGCGGGAGAAACAGATACGCAGTATTTT. As protein: CASSRATLAGETDTQYF.